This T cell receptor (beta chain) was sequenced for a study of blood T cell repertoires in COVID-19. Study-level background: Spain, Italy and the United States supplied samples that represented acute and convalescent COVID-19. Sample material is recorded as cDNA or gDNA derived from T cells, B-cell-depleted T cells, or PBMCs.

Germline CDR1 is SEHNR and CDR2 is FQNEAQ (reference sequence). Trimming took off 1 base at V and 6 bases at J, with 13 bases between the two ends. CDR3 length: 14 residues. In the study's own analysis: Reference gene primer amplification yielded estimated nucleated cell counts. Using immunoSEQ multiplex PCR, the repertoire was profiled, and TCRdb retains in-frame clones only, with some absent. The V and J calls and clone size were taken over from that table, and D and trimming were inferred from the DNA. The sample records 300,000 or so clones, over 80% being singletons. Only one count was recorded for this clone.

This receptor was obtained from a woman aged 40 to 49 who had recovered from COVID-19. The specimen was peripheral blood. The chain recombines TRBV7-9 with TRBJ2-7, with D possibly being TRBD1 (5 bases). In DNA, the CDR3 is TGTGCCAGCAGCTTAGAGGGCAGGGCGCTCGAGCAGTACTTC. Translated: CASSLEGRALEQYF.